The rows below give T cell receptor beta chains drawn from one sample of a study of blood T cell repertoires in COVID-19. The assay was immunoSEQ multiplex PCR, and TCRdb's table has in-frame clones only and misses some. The sample includes 350,000 to 550,000 clones, around 90% of them seen just once. The sample consisted of PBMCs or T cells enriched from blood (not recorded which). The receptors were sampled from a woman younger than 35 with acute COVID-19. CDR3s include the opening cysteine and the closing phenylalanine or tryptophan. D genes are given only for firm matches. Size tells how often a clone was seen (once, few, many) or the class of an expanded clone, and some rows leave it out.

TRBV13	14	NA	NA	TRBJ1-3	TGTGCCAGCAGCGCGTCCCAATCTGGAAACACCATATATTTT	CASSASQSGNTIYF
TRBV3-1/TRBV3-2	17	NA	NA	TRBJ1-6	TGTGCCAGCAGCCGTCAGATACGGCGTTCGGGTAATTCACCCCTCCACTTT	CASSRQIRRSGNSPLHF
TRBV10-1	15	NA	TRBD2	TRBJ2-1	TGCGCCAGCAGTGAGTCCCAGCGGGGGTGGTATGAGCAGTTCTTC	CASSESQRGWYEQFF
TRBV7-9	16	NA	TRBD2	TRBJ2-1	TGTGCCAGCAGCGGGAGACTAGCGGGAGGGCGCAATGAGCAGTTCTTC	CASSGRLAGGRNEQFF
TRBV6-2/TRBV6-3	15	few	NA	TRBJ1-5	TGTGCCAGCAGTGTGATACAGGGTAGCAATCAGCCCCAGCATTTT	CASSVIQGSNQPQHF
TRBV9	14	once	NA	TRBJ2-1	TGTGCCAGCAGCGTACGAAGCGCCGACAATGAGCAGTTCTTC	CASSVRSADNEQFF
TRBV5-8	17	NA	TRBD2	TRBJ2-5	TGTGCCACCCAATGGGGGGGTAGCGGGAGAAGTATGGAGACCCAGTACTTC	CATQWGGSGRSMETQYF
TRBV9	16	NA	TRBD1	TRBJ2-2	TGTGCCAGCAGCCCCAGGGGGTCTAGGGTTGCCGGGGAGCTGTTTTTT	CASSPRGSRVAGELFF
TRBV2	11	NA	NA	TRBJ2-7	TGTGCCAGCAGGAGCACCTACGAGCAGTACTTC	CASRSTYEQYF
TRBV9	15	NA	TRBD2	TRBJ2-1	TGTGCCAGCAGCAACCAACTAGCGGGAGAAGATGAGCAGTTCTTC	CASSNQLAGEDEQFF
TRBV14	15	NA	TRBD2	TRBJ2-1	TGTGCCAGCAGCCACTCTAGCGGAACTCACAATGAGCAGTTCTTC	CASSHSSGTHNEQFF
TRBV6-2/TRBV6-3	15	NA	NA	TRBJ2-7	TGTGCCAGCAGTTACTCGAGTTCATCTGTTTACGAGCAGTACTTC	CASSYSSSSVYEQYF